What follows are 22 T cell receptor beta chains derived from one specimen sequenced in a study of long-term antiretroviral therapy in people with HIV. The run of the v3.0 immunoSEQ assay was at survey level. The protocol was immunoSEQ multiplex PCR, while the TCRdb copy is restricted to in-frame clones and leaves out a portion. Among fewer than 35,000 clones listed, roughly 80% were seen once. The sample here was unsorted PBMCs, taken 2.9 years after starting antiretroviral therapy. All receptors come from a man aged 50-60 years with HIV.

DNA of the CDR3: TGTGCCAGTACCCGGGTAGGGGGCAATCAGCCCCAGCATTTT. It translates to CASTRVGGNQPQHF. The V call is TRBV19, the J call TRBJ1-5; maybe TRBD1 (5 bases). V dropped 7 bases and J dropped 2 bases, with 12 bases sitting between them. The CDR3 consists of 14 residues. CDR1 is LNHDA and CDR2 is SQIVND in the germline V gene (reference sequence).

The rearrangement uses TRBV28 and TRBJ2-1; 8 bases agree with TRBD2. The CDR3 runs 16 residues. Germline assignment: CDR1 MDHEN and CDR2 SYDVKM. V lost 3 bases to trimming and J lost 4 bases; unmatched junction nucleotides: 8. CDR3 loop: CASSFGGSGVYNEQFF. The CDR3 nucleotides are TGTGCCAGCAGTTTCGGGGGTAGCGGGGTATACAATGAGCAGTTCTTC.

Here the CDR3 reads CASSPTGNTEAFF. In DNA, the CDR3 is TGTGCCAGCAGCCCGACCGGGAACACTGAAGCTTTCTTT. J is TRBJ1-1 and V is TRBV5-6, with unresolved D. CDR1 SGHDT and CDR2 YYEEEE come from the germline V gene. This CDR3 region has 13 residues. The germline V and J ends were trimmed by 4 bases and 1 base, with 8 bases remaining between them.

Only a few counts were recorded for this clone. This rearrangement joins TRBV28 to TRBJ1-2, with TRBD1 matching over 11 bases. The V gene's germline CDR1 is MDHEN and CDR2 SYDVKM. The V and J ends lost 3 bases and 2 bases, in that order; junction bases with no gene match: 2. This CDR3 has 15 residues. The CDR3 DNA follows: TGTGCCAGCAGTTTGGGGACAGGGGGGAACTATGGCTACACCTTC. It encodes CASSLGTGGNYGYTF.

This clone was seen only once. The chain links TRBV11-2 to TRBJ2-6, with D possibly matching TRBD1 (6 bases). Trimming cost V 3 bases and J 0 bases, with 12 bases left between them. Per the germline V gene, CDR1 is SGHAT and CDR2 is FQNNGV. The CDR3 is 17 amino acids. CDR3 bases: TGTGCCAGCAGCTTTTGGGGGCCGAGCTCTGGGGCCAACGTCCTGACTTTC. This gives the protein CASSFWGPSSGANVLTF.

This clone has just one count. The chain joins TRBV9 to TRBJ1-2; D might be TRBD1 (6 bases). Looked up from germline, CDR1 is SGDLS and CDR2 is YYNGEE. V gave up 2 bases and J gave up 2 bases, with 13 bases separating them. The CDR3 sequence is 15 residues long. The CDR3 loop reads CASSVGSGGNYGYTF. CDR3 nucleotide sequence: TGTGCCAGCAGCGTGGGGAGCGGGGGCAACTATGGCTACACCTTC.

The chain recombines TRBV28 with TRBJ1-3, with D hard to call. This CDR3 has 15 amino acids. The V and J ends lost 7 bases and 3 bases respectively, with 16 bases between them. The germline V gene has CDR1 MDHEN and CDR2 SYDVKM. The DNA of the CDR3 is TGTGCCAGCATCAACGGCCGGGGTGATGGAAACACCATATATTTT. Translating it yields CASINGRGDGNTIYF. The whole variable domain, remainder taken from reference TRBV28 and TRBJ1-3, is DVKVTQSSRYLVKRTGEKVFLECVQDMDHENMFWYRQDPGLGLRLIYFSYDVKMKEKGDIPEGYSVSREKKERFSLILESASTNQTSMYLCASINGRGDGNTIYFGEGSWLTVV.

The rearrangement links TRBV30 to TRBJ2-5, with TRBD1 identical over 7 bases. Germline V lookup: CDR1 GTSNPN, CDR2 SVGIG (reference sequence). This CDR3 contains 13 residues. The ends lost 0 bases at V and 3 bases at J; junction bases unmatched: 1. In DNA form, the CDR3 reads TGTGCCTGGAGTGTAGGGACAGAAGAGACCCAGTACTTC. It yields the protein CAWSVGTEETQYF. Filled out from reference TRBV30 and TRBJ2-5, the complete variable domain reads SQTIHQWPATLVQPVGSPLSLECTVEGTSNPNLYWYRQAAGRGLQLLFYSVGIGQISSEVPQNLSASRPQDRQFILSSKKLLLSDSGFYLCAWSVGTEETQYFGPGTRLLVL.

This clone was detected a few times. CDR3 protein: CASSVSGQGADEQYF. CDR3 in DNA: TGTGCCAGCAGCGTATCTGGACAGGGGGCGGACGAGCAGTACTTC. The rearrangement links TRBV9 to TRBJ2-7; 11 bases are shared with TRBD1. The trim removed 1 base at V and 5 bases at J, leaving 5 bases unmatched. In germline, CDR1 is SGDLS, CDR2 YYNGEE. The CDR3 is 15 amino acids.

The chain joins TRBV5-1 to TRBJ1-2; D is ambiguous. This CDR3 has 14 residues. Per the germline V gene, CDR1 is SGHRS and CDR2 is YFSETQ. Trimming left V 0 bases short and J 8 bases short, with 14 bases between. The CDR3 region is CASSLDGVPGGYTF. CDR3 nucleotide sequence: TGCGCCAGCAGCTTGGACGGGGTCCCGGGCGGCTACACCTTC.

The CDR3 nucleotides are TGTGCCAGCACCGGACAGGGGGAAGTGCGAGGAAACACCATATATTTT. This encodes CASTGQGEVRGNTIYF. The chain joins TRBV28 to TRBJ1-3; 10 bases match TRBD1. Per germline, CDR1 MDHEN and CDR2 SYDVKM. Trimming at V came to 7 bases and at J to 4 bases, leaving 10 bases not matched to a gene. This CDR3 region has 16 residues.

This clone showed up just once. V and J are TRBV28 and TRBJ2-1, with D possibly TRBD1 on 5 matching bases. Germline CDR1 is MDHEN and CDR2 is SYDVKM. The CDR3 runs to 14 residues. V lost 3 bases, J lost 8 bases, and 14 bases lay in between. The CDR3 sequence is CASSLTVNGDEQFF. CDR3 nucleotides: TGTGCCAGCAGTTTGACAGTCAACGGTGATGAGCAGTTCTTC.

The CDR3 loop reads CASGGGASTDTQYF. The CDR3 coding sequence is TGTGCCAGCGGAGGGGGGGCCAGTACAGATACGCAGTATTTT. The V and J genes are TRBV18 and TRBJ2-3, with D perhaps TRBD2 (7 bases). CDR3 length equals 14 residues. The germline CDR1 and CDR2 sequences are KGHSH and LQKENI. Trimming shortened V by 8 bases and J by 3 bases, and 15 bases separated the two germline ends.

V gene TRBV19 combines with J gene TRBJ2-5; 8 bases agree with TRBD1. The CDR3 consists of 14 residues. V was pared by 1 base and J by 7 bases, with 5 bases of the junction left unmatched. Germline-derived CDR1 and CDR2 are LNHDA and SQIVND (reference sequence). In nucleotides, the CDR3 is TGTGCCAGTAGTATAGGACCGGGACAGGCGACCCAGTACTTC. As protein: CASSIGPGQATQYF.

The CDR3 protein is CASSSWPSELGAEAFF. The CDR3 DNA reads as TGTGCCAGCAGTTCGTGGCCGTCGGAACTAGGAGCTGAAGCTTTCTTT. This sequence joins TRBV6-5 and TRBJ1-1; D is unclear. The CDR3 spans 16 residues. The V and J ends lost 4 bases and 6 bases respectively, with 21 bases between them. From germline, CDR1 is MNHEY and CDR2 SVGAGI.

This clone was picked up one time. The genes are TRBV15 and TRBJ1-1; D gene uncertain. Looked up from germline, CDR1 is LNHNV and CDR2 is YYDKDF (reference sequence). The CDR3 extends over 13 amino acids. V was clipped by 8 bases and J by 0 bases, with 10 bases between them. CDR3 coding DNA: TGTGCCACCGCCACAGTTATGAACACTGAAGCTTTCTTT. It translates to CATATVMNTEAFF. Variable domain in full (rest from reference TRBV15 and TRBJ1-1): DAMVIQNPRYQVTQFGKPVTLSCSQTLNHNVMYWYQQKSSQAPKLLFHYYDKDFNNEADTPDNFQSRRPNTSFCFLDIRSPGLGDTAMYLCATATVMNTEAFFGQGTRLTVV.

The genes are TRBV6-5 and TRBJ2-1, with a possible D match to TRBD1 (5 bases). Germline CDR1 reads MNHEY; CDR2 reads SVGAGI. This CDR3 is built from 15 residues. Trimming took 6 bases from V and 4 from J, leaving 16 bases between them. The chain's CDR3 is CASSYRRREYNEQFF. The DNA for the CDR3 is TGTGCCAGCAGCTACAGGCGTAGAGAGTACAATGAGCAGTTCTTC.

The V gene is TRBV5-1, the J gene TRBJ1-1; D perhaps matches TRBD1 (5 bases). There are 14 residues in the CDR3. Germline V CDR1 and CDR2: SGHRS, YFSETQ. V lost 0 bases and J lost 4, with 10 bases in between. CDR3 residues: CASSLVDSRTEAFF. In DNA form, the CDR3 reads TGCGCCAGCAGCTTGGTTGACAGCCGCACTGAAGCTTTCTTT.

The chain is built from TRBV27 and TRBJ1-6; D is perhaps TRBD1 (6 bases). V lost 3 bases, J lost 7 bases, and 19 bases lay in between. Germline loops: CDR1 MNHEY, CDR2 SMNVEV (reference sequence). The CDR3 totals 17 residues. CDR3 sequence: CASSLELPTGMNSPLHF. CDR3 DNA sequence: TGTGCCAGCAGTTTGGAACTCCCGACAGGTATGAATTCACCCCTCCACTTT.

The chain joins TRBV7-2 to TRBJ1-1; no clear D. There are 15 residues in the CDR3. Looked up from germline, CDR1 is SGHTA and CDR2 is FQGNSA. Trimming shortened V by 4 bases and J by 0 bases, and 12 bases separated the two germline ends. CDR3 DNA sequence: TGTGCCAGCAGCTACTCGGGATCCATGAACACTGAAGCTTTCTTT. Encoded protein: CASSYSGSMNTEAFF.

V gene TRBV18 combines with J gene TRBJ1-1; unclear D gene. Germline CDR1 and CDR2: KGHSH and LQKENI. V lost 7 bases, J lost 1 base, and 10 bases lay in between. The CDR3 has 13 amino acids. The CDR3, as DNA: TGTGCCAGCTTAGACTCAGGGAACACTGAAGCTTTCTTT. Its protein product is CASLDSGNTEAFF.

This sequence joins TRBV7-9 and TRBJ2-7, with D possibly TRBD1 on 6 matching bases. V was clipped by 5 bases and J by 0 bases, with 14 bases between them. Germline V gives CDR1 SEHNR, CDR2 FQNEAQ (reference sequence). CDR3 length: 15 amino acids. The CDR3 loop is CASSIPGTHSYEQYF. CDR3 bases: TGTGCCAGCAGCATCCCCGGGACACACTCCTACGAGCAGTACTTC.